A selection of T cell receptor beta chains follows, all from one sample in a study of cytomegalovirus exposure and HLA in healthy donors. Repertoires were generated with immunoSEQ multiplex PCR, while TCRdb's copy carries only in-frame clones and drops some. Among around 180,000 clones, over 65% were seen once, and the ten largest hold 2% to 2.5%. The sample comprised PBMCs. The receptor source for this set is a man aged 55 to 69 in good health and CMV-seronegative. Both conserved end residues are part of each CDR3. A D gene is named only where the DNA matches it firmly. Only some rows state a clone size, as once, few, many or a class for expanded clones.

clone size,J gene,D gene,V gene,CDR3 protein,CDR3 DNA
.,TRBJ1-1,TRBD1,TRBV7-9,CASSHNLLTGENTEAFF,TGTGCCAGCAGCCATAACTTATTGACAGGGGAGAACACTGAAGCTTTCTTT
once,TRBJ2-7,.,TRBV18,CASSPSEEQYF,TGTGCCAGCTCACCCTCTGAGGAGCAGTACTTC
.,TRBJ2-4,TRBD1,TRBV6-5,CASSYQGQTKNIQYF,TGTGCCAGCAGTTACCAGGGACAGACCAAAAACATTCAGTACTTC
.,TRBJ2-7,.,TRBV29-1,CSVEGTETIYEQYF,TGCAGCGTTGAAGGGACAGAGACGATCTACGAGCAGTACTTC
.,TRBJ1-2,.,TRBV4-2,CASSQGSGGNYGYTF,TGTGCCAGCAGCCAAGGGTCGGGGGGGAACTATGGCTACACCTTC
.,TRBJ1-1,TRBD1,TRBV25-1,CASRNRGRETEAFF,TGTGCCAGCAGAAACAGGGGGCGGGAAACTGAAGCTTTCTTT
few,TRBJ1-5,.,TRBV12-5,CASAAGQSFNQPQHF,TGTGCTAGTGCCGCGGGGCAGAGTTTCAATCAGCCCCAGCATTTT
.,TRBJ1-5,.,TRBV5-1,CASSLEGQSHQPQHF,TGCGCCAGCAGCTTGGAAGGACAGAGCCATCAGCCCCAGCATTTT
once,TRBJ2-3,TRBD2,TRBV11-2,CASSQGTSGSTDTQYF,TGTGCCAGCAGCCAAGGGACTAGCGGAAGCACAGATACGCAGTATTTT
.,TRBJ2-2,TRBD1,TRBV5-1,CASSFDRGSTGELFF,TGCGCCAGCAGCTTTGACAGGGGGAGCACCGGGGAGCTGTTTTTT
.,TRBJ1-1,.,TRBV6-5,CASSPGVNTEAFF,TGTGCCAGCAGTCCAGGGGTGAACACTGAAGCTTTCTTT
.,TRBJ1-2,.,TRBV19,CASSDQGIYGYTF,TGTGCCAGTAGTGATCAGGGAATCTATGGCTACACCTTC
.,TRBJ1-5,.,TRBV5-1,CASSLDGSGPGQPQHF,TGCGCCAGCAGCTTGGACGGTTCAGGGCCAGGTCAGCCCCAGCATTTT
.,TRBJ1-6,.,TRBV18,CASRLRYNSPLHF,TGTGCCAGCCGACTCCGATATAATTCACCCCTCCACTTT
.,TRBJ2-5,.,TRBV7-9,CASIGHRQETQYF,TGTGCCAGCATCGGTCACCGTCAAGAGACCCAGTACTTC
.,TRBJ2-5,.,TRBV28,CASTKRQETQYF,TGTGCCAGCACCAAGAGACAAGAGACCCAGTACTTC
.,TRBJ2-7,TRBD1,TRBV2,CASRTGGDEQYF,TGTGCCAGCAGAACAGGGGGCGACGAGCAGTACTTC
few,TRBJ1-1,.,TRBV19,CASDHKQGARTFF,TGTGCCAGCGATCACAAGCAAGGGGCGAGGACTTTCTTT
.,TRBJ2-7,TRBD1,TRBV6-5,CASSDRASYEQYF,TGTGCCAGCAGCGACAGGGCATCCTACGAGCAGTACTTC
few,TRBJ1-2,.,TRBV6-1,CASSERGDYGYTF,TGTGCCAGCAGTGAACGCGGGGACTATGGCTACACCTTC
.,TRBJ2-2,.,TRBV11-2,CASSSTRDTWTGELFF,TGTGCCAGCAGCTCGACCCGGGACACGTGGACCGGGGAGCTGTTTTTT
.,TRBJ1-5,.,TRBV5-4,CASSSRGVEGPQHF,TGTGCCAGCAGCTCCCGAGGGGTGGAGGGGCCCCAGCATTTT
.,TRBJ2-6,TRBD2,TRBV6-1,CASSERTSASSGANVLTF,TGTGCCAGCAGTGAAAGGACTAGCGCGAGCTCTGGGGCCAACGTCCTGACTTTC
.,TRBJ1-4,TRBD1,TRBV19,CASRTGDRENEKLFF,TGTGCCAGCAGGACAGGGGATCGAGAAAATGAAAAACTGTTTTTT